These 20 T cell receptor beta chains originate from one sample sequenced in a study of blood T cells in healthy people across ages. Alongside a J-beta primer mix, a sample-barcoded 5' primer served in a second PCR lasting about 7 to 11 cycles. A single record per CDR3 protein comes from TCRdb applying MiXCR to the 5' RACE reads. The data contain 850,000 to 1,000,000 distinct CDR3 sequences, just over 50% of them singletons. The source material was blood. The receptors come from a woman aged 55 to 70 in good health.

As regards this clonotype: At one of its ends the junction is not consistent with the germline gene, which may arise from a read error. This chain uses TRBV7-9 with TRBJ2-3; 13 bases are a match to TRBD2. Germline-derived CDR1 and CDR2 are SEHNR and FQNEAQ (reference sequence). There are 20 residues in the CDR3. Written as DNA, the CDR3 is TGTACCAGCAGCTTCAACCCAGGGACTAGCGGGACCGGGGGCACAGATACGCAGTATTTT. This encodes CTSSFNPGTSGTGGTDTQYF.

The V and J genes are TRBV20-1 and TRBJ2-5, with 9 positions matching TRBD1. Near its end, the DNA agrees better with TRBJ2-7, so the J call may be wrong. This CDR3 is 15 amino acids long. CDR1 DFQATT and CDR2 SNEGSKA come from the germline V gene (reference sequence). As DNA, the CDR3 is TGCAGTGCTAGAGATCTTGGGACAGGGCGACCCGAGCAGTACTTC. It is translated as CSARDLGTGRPEQYF.

This clonotype was recorded at least ten times. This chain links TRBV20-1 with TRBJ2-1; 10 positions agree with TRBD2. The V segment lost 0 bases and the J segment 5 bases; nucleotides outside the gene matches: 7. The germline CDR1 and CDR2 sequences are DFQATT and SNEGSKA (reference sequence). This CDR3 contains 16 residues. This CDR3 reads CSARDLTSGTNNEQFF. The CDR3 nucleotides read TGCAGTGCTAGAGATCTTACTAGCGGGACTAACAATGAGCAGTTCTTC.

This rearrangement joins TRBV20-1 to TRBJ1-2; D uncertain. Trimming took off 3 bases at V and 8 bases at J, with 16 bases between the two ends. Germline V lookup: CDR1 DFQATT, CDR2 SNEGSKA (reference sequence). The CDR3 is made up of 13 amino acids. CDR3 bases: TGCAGTGCTAGTGGGGATCTGGGGTCGGGCTACACCTTC. Its translation is CSASGDLGSGYTF.

The chain carries TRBV7-9 and TRBJ2-7; the match to TRBD1 covers 9 bases. The DNA end is more similar to TRBJ2-5, so the J call may be wrong. Per the germline V gene, CDR1 is SEHNR and CDR2 is FQNEAQ (reference sequence). The CDR3 is made up of 15 amino acids. CDR3: CASSLHRGRDETQYF. CDR3 nucleotides: TGTGCCAGCAGCTTACACAGGGGGCGCGATGAGACCCAGTACTTC.

The V and J genes are TRBV9 and TRBJ2-3, with 11 bases lining up with TRBD2. CDR3 length equals 18 residues. V trimming: 0 bases; J trimming: 2 bases; junction bases outside the gene matches: 8. Per the germline V gene, CDR1 is SGDLS and CDR2 is YYNGEE. Here the CDR3 DNA reads TGTGCCAGCAGCGTAGGAACCGGGACTAGCGGAACCACAGATACGCAGTATTTT. This sequence encodes CASSVGTGTSGTTDTQYF.

The rearrangement uses TRBV11-2 and TRBJ2-7; either TRBD1 or TRBD2 may fit D (5 bases each). CDR1 SGHAT and CDR2 FQNNGV come from the germline V gene. The length of the CDR3 is 18 residues. Between the trimmed V and J ends, which lost 1 base and 3 bases, there was a span of 22 bases. The CDR3 nucleotides are TGTGCCAGCAGCTTAGGCTCGAAAGGGACGCCTCAACGCTACGAGCAGTACTTC. Its protein product is CASSLGSKGTPQRYEQYF.

This clonotype was recorded a few times. The chain employs TRBV6-5 and TRBJ2-7, with TRBD1 matching 9 bases. The V gene's germline CDR1 is MNHEY and CDR2 SVGAGI. CDR3 length: 15 residues. V lost 2 bases and J lost 4; bases outside the gene matches: 6. Here the CDR3 reads CASSYGQGKMYEQYF. CDR3 DNA: TGTGCCAGCAGTTACGGACAGGGGAAGATGTACGAGCAGTACTTC.

J is TRBJ2-7 and V is TRBV6-2 or TRBV6-3; TRBD1 matches 9 bases. The ends lost 7 bases at V and 3 bases at J; junction bases unmatched: 7. CDR1 is MNHEY, CDR2 SVGEGT, per germline. CDR3 length: 14 residues. CDR3 protein: CASKPGTGSYEQYF. DNA of the CDR3: TGTGCCAGCAAGCCGGGGACAGGGAGCTACGAGCAGTACTTC.

Only one count was recorded for this clonotype. The rearrangement links TRBV6-6 to TRBJ1-1, with unresolved D. CDR1 MNHNY and CDR2 SVGAGI come from the germline V gene (reference sequence). V dropped 2 bases and J dropped 4 bases, with 14 bases sitting between them. CDR3 length: 15 residues. CDR3 bases: TGTGCCAGCAGTTACGACGGGGTTAGCGGCACTGAAGCTTTCTTT. Its translation: CASSYDGVSGTEAFF.

The rearrangement uses TRBV9 and TRBJ2-5, with D tentatively TRBD2 (5 bases). There are 13 residues in the CDR3. In germline, CDR1 is SGDLS, CDR2 YYNGEE. V lost 3 bases and J lost 4, with 10 bases in between. CDR3: CASSGRPAETQYF. The CDR3 bases are TGTGCCAGCAGCGGGAGGCCCGCAGAGACCCAGTACTTC.

Only a few counts were recorded for this clonotype. This rearrangement joins TRBV5-1 to TRBJ2-7; weak D call: TRBD1 (6 bases). V dropped 4 bases and J dropped 3 bases, with 17 bases sitting between them. The germline gives CDR1 SGHRS, CDR2 YFSETQ. This CDR3 contains 15 residues. The CDR3 loop is CASSPDSGRHYEQYF. The CDR3 DNA reads TGCGCCAGCAGCCCGGACAGTGGCAGACACTACGAGCAGTACTTC.

Worth noting for this clonotype: Mismatch with germline at one junction end may stem from a read error. The chain combines TRBV28 with TRBJ1-2, with D perhaps matching TRBD1 (5 bases). CDR3 length: 12 residues. Per the germline V gene, CDR1 is MDHEN and CDR2 is SYDVKM. This chain's CDR3 is CAGSLGGVGYTF. The CDR3 DNA follows: TGTGCCGGCAGTTTGGGAGGGGTTGGCTACACCTTC.

V is TRBV20-1 and J is TRBJ2-1; tentative D call: TRBD1 (6 bases). The V gene's germline CDR1 is DFQATT and CDR2 SNEGSKA (reference sequence). This CDR3 region has 17 residues. For the CDR3, the DNA is TGCAGCGTGGGGGCAGGGGCTATACCTAATTCCTACAATGAGCAGTTCTTC. It is translated as CSVGAGAIPNSYNEQFF.

In its sample, this clonotype was seen a few times. The V and J genes are TRBV10-3 and TRBJ2-7; D perhaps matches TRBD1 (6 bases). The V end lost 6 bases, the J end lost 3 bases, and 12 bases lay between the germline ends. The CDR3 contains 13 residues. Germline CDR1 is ENHRY and CDR2 is SYGVKD. This CDR3 is CAISPGTIYEQYF. The CDR3 DNA sequence: TGTGCCATCAGCCCAGGGACAATCTACGAGCAGTACTTC.

Remarks on this clonotype: The junction differs from germline at one of its ends, possibly a read error. The J gene is TRBJ2-3, the V gene TRBV9; TRBD2 aligns across 9 bases. Germline-derived CDR1 and CDR2 are SGDLS and YYNGEE. This CDR3 is built from 16 residues. CDR3 residues: CAGSAGLALNTDTQYF. The CDR3 DNA sequence: TGTGCCGGCAGCGCCGGACTAGCGTTAAACACAGATACGCAGTATTTT.

The chain carries TRBV24-1 and TRBJ1-4; no clear D. The germline CDR1 and CDR2 sequences are KGHDR and SFDVKD. V was shortened by 5 bases and J by 14 bases, with 17 bases between the two germline ends. This CDR3 is 13 amino acids long. The CDR3 nucleotides are TGTGCCACCAGTGGTGGCCCGGACGGTTTCCTGTTTTTT. Translated: CATSGGPDGFLFF.

This clonotype turned up a few times. The V and J genes are TRBV6-2 or TRBV6-3 and TRBJ2-1; D unresolved. The CDR3 has 13 residues. CDR1 and CDR2 from the germline V gene are MNHEY and SVGEGT. Trimming cost V 5 bases and J 5 bases, with 10 bases left between them. CDR3 residues: CASSGWGNNEQFF. The CDR3 DNA reads as TGTGCCAGCAGTGGGTGGGGAAACAATGAGCAGTTCTTC.

The V gene is TRBV15, the J gene TRBJ2-4; unclear D gene. The ends were cut back, 3 bases at V and 0 bases at J, with 6 bases in the middle. The CDR3 is 14 amino acids. Per germline, CDR1 LNHNV and CDR2 YYDKDF (reference sequence). Here the CDR3 DNA reads TGTGCCACCAGCAGGGACCTAGCCAAAAACATTCAGTACTTC. Its translation: CATSRDLAKNIQYF.

This clonotype was seen a few times. CDR3 sequence: CASSSQGGDGYTF. The CDR3 DNA follows: TGTGCCAGCAGCTCCCAGGGGGGGGACGGCTACACCTTC. This rearrangement joins TRBV7-2 to TRBJ1-2, with 7 bases that match TRBD1. Germline trimming cut 4 bases from V and 8 bases from J; bases unmatched to any gene: 7. The CDR3 covers 13 residues. CDR1 is SGHTA, CDR2 FQGNSA, per germline.